This TCR beta chain was obtained from a study of tumor-infiltrating lymphocytes in primary liver carcinoma. General study findings and limits: Compared with blood, tumor repertoires held significantly more in their top 250 clones.

TCR beta cDNA was prepared out of roughly 450 ng total RNA by means of a constant-region primer. Nested multiplex PCR, run for three rounds with slightly modified ARM-PCR, yielded TCR beta libraries. TCRdb independently ran MiXCR on the multiplex PCR reads; one entry per CDR3 protein. The table lists approximately 310,000 distinct CDR3 sequences, 65% of them singletons. The study extracted blood RNA from unsorted whole blood and also extracted germline DNA. Comment on this clonotype: Its target is unknown.

This clonotype was sampled from a man in his forties with primary liver carcinoma and hepatitis B virus infection. Source material: peripheral blood.

As DNA, the CDR3 is TGTGCCAGCAGTGACAGGGGCCACGAGCAGTACTTC. It yields the protein CASSDRGHEQYF. The chain couples TRBV6-6 to TRBJ2-7; 8 nucleotides agree with TRBD1. In germline, CDR1 is MNHNY, CDR2 SVGAGI (reference sequence). The CDR3 totals 12 residues. V gave up 5 bases and J gave up 5 bases; unmatched junction bases: 2.